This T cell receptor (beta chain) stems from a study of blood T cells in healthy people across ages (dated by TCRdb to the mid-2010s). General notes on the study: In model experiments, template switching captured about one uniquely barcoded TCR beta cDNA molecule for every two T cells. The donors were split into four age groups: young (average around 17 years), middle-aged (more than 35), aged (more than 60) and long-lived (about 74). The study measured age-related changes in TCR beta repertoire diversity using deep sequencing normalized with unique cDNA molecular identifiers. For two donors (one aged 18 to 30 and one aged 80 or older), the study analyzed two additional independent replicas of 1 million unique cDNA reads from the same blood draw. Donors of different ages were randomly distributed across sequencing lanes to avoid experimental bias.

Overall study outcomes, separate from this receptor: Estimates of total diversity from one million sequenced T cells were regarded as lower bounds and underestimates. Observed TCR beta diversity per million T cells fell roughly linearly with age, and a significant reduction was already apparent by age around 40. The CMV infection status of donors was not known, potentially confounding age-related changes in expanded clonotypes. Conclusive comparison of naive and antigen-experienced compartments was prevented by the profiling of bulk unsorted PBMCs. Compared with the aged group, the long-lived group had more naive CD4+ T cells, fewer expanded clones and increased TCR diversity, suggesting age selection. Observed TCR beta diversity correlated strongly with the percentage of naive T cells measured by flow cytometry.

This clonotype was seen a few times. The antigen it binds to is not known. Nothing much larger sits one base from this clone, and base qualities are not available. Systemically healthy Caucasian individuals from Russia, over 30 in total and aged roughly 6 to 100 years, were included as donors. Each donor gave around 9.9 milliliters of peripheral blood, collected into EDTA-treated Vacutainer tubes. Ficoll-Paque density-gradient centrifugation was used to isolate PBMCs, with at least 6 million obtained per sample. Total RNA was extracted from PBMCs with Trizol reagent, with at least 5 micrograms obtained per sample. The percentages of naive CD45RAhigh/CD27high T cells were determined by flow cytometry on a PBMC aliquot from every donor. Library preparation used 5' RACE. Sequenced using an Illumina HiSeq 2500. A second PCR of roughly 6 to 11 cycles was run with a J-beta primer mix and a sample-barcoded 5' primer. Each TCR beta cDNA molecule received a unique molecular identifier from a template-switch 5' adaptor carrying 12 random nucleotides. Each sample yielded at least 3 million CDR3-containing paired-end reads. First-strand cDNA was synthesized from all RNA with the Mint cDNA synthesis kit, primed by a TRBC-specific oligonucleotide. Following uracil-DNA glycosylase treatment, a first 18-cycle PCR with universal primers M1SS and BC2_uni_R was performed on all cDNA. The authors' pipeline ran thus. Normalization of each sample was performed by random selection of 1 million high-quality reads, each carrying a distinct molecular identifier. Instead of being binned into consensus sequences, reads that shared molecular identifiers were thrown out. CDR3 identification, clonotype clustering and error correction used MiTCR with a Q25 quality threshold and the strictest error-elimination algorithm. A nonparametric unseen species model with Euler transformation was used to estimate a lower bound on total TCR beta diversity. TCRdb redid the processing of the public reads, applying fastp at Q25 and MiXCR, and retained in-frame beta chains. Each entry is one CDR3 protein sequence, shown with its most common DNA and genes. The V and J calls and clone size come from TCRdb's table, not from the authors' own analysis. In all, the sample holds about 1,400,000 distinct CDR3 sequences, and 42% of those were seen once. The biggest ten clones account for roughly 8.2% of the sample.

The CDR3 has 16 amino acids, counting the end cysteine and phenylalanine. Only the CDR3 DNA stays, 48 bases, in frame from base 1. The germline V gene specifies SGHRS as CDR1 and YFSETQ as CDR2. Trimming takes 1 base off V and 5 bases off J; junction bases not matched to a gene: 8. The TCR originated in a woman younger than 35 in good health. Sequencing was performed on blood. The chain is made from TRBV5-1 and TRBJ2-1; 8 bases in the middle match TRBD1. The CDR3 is CASSLIGVQGDNEQFF. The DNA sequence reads TGCGCCAGCAGCTTGATTGGCGTACAGGGGGACAATGAGCAGTTCTTC.